This TCR beta chain is drawn from a study of T cells in Graves' hyperthyroidism and ophthalmopathy. RNA transcripts provided the source from which TCR beta CDR3 regions were amplified. A first-round RT-PCR of the TCR CDR3 used the HTBI primer set. TCRdb independently ran MiXCR on the multiplex PCR reads; one entry per CDR3 protein. Of about 350,000 distinct CDR3 sequences listed, 15% to 20% were seen once; the top ten hold roughly 16%. Ophthalmopathy patients showed a Clinical Activity Score of at least 3, NOSPECS grade of at least 4 and duration under 3 months. V dropped 0 bases and J dropped 1 base, with 6 bases sitting between them. The CDR3 is made up of 14 amino acids. CDR1 is MGHDK and CDR2 is SYGVNS in the germline V gene. The sample holds many counts of this clonotype.

The genes are TRBV25-1 and TRBJ2-5; tentative D call: TRBD1 (5 bases). This receptor was taken from a woman aged 40 to 55 with Graves' ophthalmopathy. The specimen was blood. DNA of the CDR3: TGTGCCAGCAGTGAATACCAGGGCCAAGAGACCCAGTACTTC. It codes for CASSEYQGQETQYF.